These 29 T cell receptor beta chains came from one sample sequenced in a study of blood T cells in healthy people across ages. The second PCR ran roughly 6 to 11 cycles with a sample-barcoded 5' primer and J-beta primers. Via MiXCR, TCRdb re-called the 5' RACE reads, giving one row per CDR3 protein. The sample shows about 2 million distinct CDR3 sequences, around half of them seen only once. The sample taken for sequencing was blood. The receptors derive from a woman aged 40 to 50 in good health.

This clonotype was detected only a few times. This rearrangement joins TRBV6-1 to TRBJ2-5; TRBD2 is a possible D gene (5 bases). The CDR3 is made up of 15 amino acids. Trimming cost V 7 bases and J 4 bases, with 19 bases left between them. Germline CDR1 reads MNHNS; CDR2 reads SASEGT. CDR3 in amino acids: CASTIWTAAGETQYF. In nucleotides, the CDR3 is TGTGCCAGCACTATCTGGACTGCTGCCGGAGAGACCCAGTACTTC.

This clonotype was seen a handful of times. The chain carries TRBV7-2 and TRBJ2-1, with 14 bases that match TRBD2. With 5 bases clipped from V and 7 bases from J, the junction kept 10 bases outside the gene matches. Germline V gene data show CDR1 as SGHTA and CDR2 as FQGNSA. The length of the CDR3 is 17 residues. The CDR3 sequence: CASSTRTSGGTLNEQFF. The CDR3 DNA follows: TGTGCCAGCAGCACCCGGACTAGCGGGGGGACCCTTAATGAGCAGTTCTTC.

The V and J genes are TRBV5-1 and TRBJ2-1; 13 bases are shared with TRBD2. The CDR3 runs 16 residues. V gave up 4 bases and J gave up 7 bases; unmatched junction bases: 8. Looked up from germline, CDR1 is SGHRS and CDR2 is YFSETQ. As DNA, the CDR3 is TGCGCCAGCAGCAAGTTACTAGCGGGGGGGCTTAATGAGCAGTTCTTC. The encoded protein is CASSKLLAGGLNEQFF.

The chain carries TRBV28 and TRBJ2-5; 10 bases match TRBD1. The J call may be mistaken, given a closer DNA end match to TRBJ2-7. The CDR3 is made up of 15 amino acids. Germline CDR1 reads MDHEN; CDR2 reads SYDVKM. The CDR3 DNA sequence: TGTGCCAGCAGTTACGGGACAGGGGCATTTCGCGAGCAGTACTTC. It codes for CASSYGTGAFREQYF.

The chain joins TRBV7-3 to TRBJ2-7; 8 bases are shared with TRBD2. Gene TRBJ2-5 matches the end of the DNA better, so the J call may be wrong. CDR3 length: 18 residues. Germline V gives CDR1 SGHTA, CDR2 FQGTGA. Here the CDR3 DNA reads TGTGCCAGCAGCCTCAGCCAGGACGGGGGGGCCAAGACAGAGACCCAGTACTTC. Translating gives CASSLSQDGGAKTETQYF.

This chain joins TRBV7-9 and TRBJ1-4, with 9 bases identical to TRBD1. CDR1 is SEHNR and CDR2 is FQNEAQ in the germline V gene (reference sequence). The CDR3 loop spans 14 amino acids. Trimming cost V 6 bases and J 8 bases; bases outside gene matches: 7. This chain's CDR3 is CASRSTGGGEKLFF. As DNA, the CDR3 is TGTGCCAGCAGATCGACAGGGGGTGGCGAAAAACTGTTTTTT.

CDR3 protein: CASSSFGQGTDTQYF. In DNA, the CDR3 is TGCGCCAGCAGCTCTTTCGGACAGGGGACAGATACGCAGTATTTT. The chain couples TRBV5-1 to TRBJ2-3, with 9 bases fitting TRBD1. Germline CDR1 is SGHRS and CDR2 is YFSETQ. CDR3 length equals 15 residues. The V segment lost 3 bases and the J segment 3 bases; nucleotides outside the gene matches: 5.

This clonotype was seen a few times. A read error may produce the germline difference seen at one junction end. The genes are TRBV24-1 and TRBJ2-1; no clear D gene. The CDR3 totals 16 residues. Germline CDR1 is KGHDR and CDR2 is SFDVKD. The CDR3 DNA reads as TGTGCCACCAGTGACGCGGACCCGAGCTCCTACAATGAGCAGTTTTTC. It specifies CATSDADPSSYNEQFF.

This clonotype was recorded a few times. This chain joins TRBV20-1 and TRBJ1-5, with D possibly being TRBD1 (6 bases). Germline V gene sequence: CDR1 DFQATT, CDR2 SNEGSKA (reference sequence). This CDR3 spans 16 amino acids. V was clipped by 0 bases and J by 7 bases, with 19 bases between them. The CDR3, as DNA: TGCAGTGCTAGAGATTTGGGGGGCGCGGCCACGCAGCCCCAGCATTTT. It encodes CSARDLGGAATQPQHF.

This clonotype has more than one count but fewer than ten. The V call is TRBV29-1, the J call TRBJ2-1; 8 positions match TRBD1. Germline V lookup: CDR1 SQVTM, CDR2 ANQGSEA. With V trimmed by 1 base and J by 14 bases, 7 bases remained unmatched. The CDR3 covers 12 residues. This chain's CDR3 is CSVEASQGAEFF. The CDR3 DNA follows: TGCAGCGTTGAAGCTTCTCAGGGGGCGGAGTTCTTC.

About this clonotype: At one boundary the junction diverges from the germline segment, which might be a read error. The J gene is TRBJ1-1, the V gene TRBV12-3 or TRBV12-4, with D perhaps TRBD1 (6 bases). The CDR3 spans 15 residues. The CDR3 DNA is TGTGCCAGCAGATCACGGACAGCAGCGAACATTGAAGCTTTCTTT. This codes for CASRSRTAANIEAFF.

V is TRBV6-5 and J is TRBJ2-5; 8 positions agree with TRBD1. Germline CDR1 and CDR2: MNHEY and SVGAGI. This CDR3 comprises 15 residues. Trimming took 0 bases from V and 0 from J; bases not matched to a gene: 0. The CDR3 DNA sequence: TGTGCCAGCAGTTACTCGACAGGGGACCAAGAGACCCAGTACTTC. Its protein is CASSYSTGDQETQYF.

J is TRBJ2-3 and V is TRBV20-1; D assignment may be TRBD1 or TRBD2 (5 bases each). The CDR3 runs to 15 residues. Trimming took off 5 bases at V and 6 bases at J, with 21 bases between the two ends. The germline V gene encodes CDR1 DFQATT and CDR2 SNEGSKA (reference sequence). The chain's CDR3 is CSASPGATGRDTQYF. The CDR3 DNA reads as TGCAGTGCTTCTCCCGGGGCCACGGGTCGCGATACGCAGTATTTT.

This rearrangement joins TRBV27 to TRBJ2-1; either TRBD1 or TRBD2 may supply D (6 bases each). Germline V gene data show CDR1 as MNHEY and CDR2 as SMNVEV (reference sequence). This CDR3 is built from 14 residues. V lost 6 bases and J 9 bases, leaving 18 bases between the germline ends. CDR3 residues: CASSPWAGEVEQFF. DNA for the CDR3: TGTGCCAGCAGCCCATGGGCAGGGGAGGTTGAGCAGTTCTTC.

This clonotype was detected once. This chain joins TRBV15 and TRBJ2-3, with 8 bases identical to TRBD1. The CDR3 loop spans 16 amino acids. The J segment lost 5 bases and the V segment lost 7 bases, leaving 14 bases of the junction unmatched. Germline lookup yields CDR1 LNHNV and CDR2 YYDKDF (reference sequence). The CDR3 spells CATTRRQGARIDTQYF. The CDR3 nucleotides are TGTGCCACCACCCGCCGTCAGGGGGCGAGGATAGATACGCAGTATTTT.

This clonotype was counted only a few times. The chain combines TRBV5-1 with TRBJ1-2; D is unclear. The CDR3 length is 12 residues. In germline, CDR1 is SGHRS, CDR2 YFSETQ. Deletions cut 3 bases from V and 8 bases from J, with 11 bases between. CDR3 nucleotide sequence: TGCGCCAGCAGCTCTGACAATATCGGCTACACCTTC. Amino acid sequence: CASSSDNIGYTF.

This clonotype appeared many times. CDR3 nucleotides: TGTGCCAGCAGTTTTAGGGGGAACCAAGAGACCCAGTACTTC. This encodes CASSFRGNQETQYF. The chain uses TRBV12-3 or TRBV12-4 and TRBJ2-5, with a weak D call TRBD1 (6 bases). This CDR3 contains 14 residues. V was trimmed by 3 bases and J by 0 bases, leaving 8 bases between them.

The rearrangement uses TRBV29-1 and TRBJ2-1, with 11 bases matching TRBD1. The junction had 14 bases not matched to a gene; V was cut back by 3 bases and J by 7 bases. The CDR3 is 17 amino acids. The germline V gene has CDR1 SQVTM and CDR2 ANQGSEA. The CDR3 sequence is CSVDKSGGQGAGNEQFF. As DNA, the CDR3 is TGCAGCGTTGATAAGAGCGGAGGACAGGGGGCGGGAAATGAGCAGTTCTTC.

The sample holds a few counts of this clonotype. The chain has TRBV28 and TRBJ1-5; the match to TRBD1 covers 8 bases. Trimming took 1 base from V and 6 from J; bases not matched to a gene: 2. In germline, CDR1 is MDHEN, CDR2 SYDVKM. The CDR3 has 14 amino acids. The chain's CDR3 is CASSLLDRGQPQHF. The CDR3 nucleotides read TGTGCCAGCAGTTTATTAGACAGGGGTCAGCCCCAGCATTTT.

This clonotype appeared a few times. The chain recombines TRBV25-1 with TRBJ1-5; no clear D. The germline V gene encodes CDR1 MGHDK and CDR2 SYGVNS. The length of the CDR3 is 14 residues. Trimming removed 2 bases from V and 2 bases from J, with 7 bases in between. Here the CDR3 reads CASSEQTRNQPQHF. The CDR3 DNA follows: TGTGCCAGCAGTGAACAGACCCGCAATCAGCCCCAGCATTTT.

The CDR3, as DNA: TGCGCCAGCAGCCAAACTAGCGGGGTAGACGAGCAGTACTTC. Its translation is CASSQTSGVDEQYF. The rearrangement joins TRBV4-3 to TRBJ2-7, with TRBD2 matching over 10 bases. CDR3 length: 14 residues. With 2 bases clipped from V and 5 bases from J, the junction kept 3 bases outside the gene matches. Germline V gene data show CDR1 as LGHNA and CDR2 as YSLEER.

V and J are TRBV27 and TRBJ2-1, with no clear D. Trimming shortened V by 4 bases and J by 10 bases, and 8 bases separated the two germline ends. The CDR3 extends over 11 amino acids. Germline-derived CDR1 and CDR2 are MNHEY and SMNVEV (reference sequence). The CDR3 sequence is CASSSQEEQFF. Here the CDR3 DNA reads TGTGCCAGCAGTTCCCAGGAGGAGCAGTTCTTC.

The CDR3 DNA follows: TGTGCCAGCAGTTTAGCGGACAGCCATAACTATGGCTACACCTTC. Amino acid sequence: CASSLADSHNYGYTF. The J gene is TRBJ1-2, the V gene TRBV12-3 or TRBV12-4; TRBD1 might be the D (6 bases). The V and J ends lost 0 bases and 1 base respectively, with 9 bases between them. This CDR3 contains 15 residues.

The chain joins TRBV29-1 to TRBJ1-1; perhaps TRBD1 as D (5 bases). Germline V lookup: CDR1 SQVTM, CDR2 ANQGSEA. The CDR3 sequence is 16 residues long. V was cut by 7 bases and J by 8 bases, with 29 bases left in between. CDR3 region: CSAGGGLDLVGTEAFF. The CDR3, as DNA: TGCAGCGCTGGGGGGGGTTTGGATCTGGTTGGTACCGAAGCTTTCTTT. Supplemented by reference TRBV29-1 and TRBJ1-1, the full variable domain reads SAVISQKPSRDICQRGTSLTIQCQVDSQVTMMFWYRQQPGQSLTLIATANQGSEATYESGFVIDKFPISRPNLTFSTLTVSNMSPEDSSIYLCSAGGGLDLVGTEAFFGQGTRLTVV.

The V gene is TRBV20-1, the J gene TRBJ2-3, with D possibly being TRBD1 or TRBD2 (5 bases each). This CDR3 comprises 16 residues. Trimming took off 5 bases at V and 3 bases at J, with 21 bases between the two ends. Per germline, CDR1 DFQATT and CDR2 SNEGSKA (reference sequence). CDR3 residues: CSAPIPGPVWTDTQYF. CDR3 bases: TGCAGTGCTCCTATACCGGGACCAGTCTGGACAGATACGCAGTATTTT.

This chain uses TRBV7-2 with TRBJ1-2; 7 bases fit TRBD1. The ends lost 5 bases at V and 11 bases at J; junction bases unmatched: 8. The CDR3 sequence is 12 residues long. The V gene's germline CDR1 is SGHTA and CDR2 FQGNSA. CDR3 region: CASSPPTGKYTF. CDR3 in DNA: TGTGCCAGCAGCCCACCGACAGGGAAGTACACCTTC.

The chain uses TRBV18 and TRBJ2-3; 8 nucleotides align to TRBD2. V shed 3 bases and J 3 bases; nucleotides not matched to a gene: 11. The CDR3 runs to 17 residues. Germline CDR1 KGHSH, CDR2 LQKENI. CDR3 DNA: TGTGCCAGCTCACCCCGGCCCCCAGCGGGGGTAACAGATACGCAGTATTTT. Translating it yields CASSPRPPAGVTDTQYF.

This clonotype was counted a single time. This sequence joins TRBV5-1 and TRBJ2-7; D unresolved. V was clipped by 4 bases and J by 6 bases, with 17 bases between them. The CDR3 runs 14 residues. Per germline, CDR1 SGHRS and CDR2 YFSETQ. CDR3 DNA: TGCGCCAGCAGCACCTACGATGCAACGACCGAGCAGTACTTC. Translated: CASSTYDATTEQYF.

The chain combines TRBV11-1 with TRBJ2-3; D ambiguous. Deletions cut 2 bases from V and 6 bases from J, with 9 bases between. The germline V gene encodes CDR1 SGHAT and CDR2 FQDESV (reference sequence). The CDR3 spans 13 residues. CDR3 in amino acids: CASSLRLDDTQYF. In DNA, the CDR3 is TGTGCCAGCAGCTTACGACTTGACGATACGCAGTATTTT.